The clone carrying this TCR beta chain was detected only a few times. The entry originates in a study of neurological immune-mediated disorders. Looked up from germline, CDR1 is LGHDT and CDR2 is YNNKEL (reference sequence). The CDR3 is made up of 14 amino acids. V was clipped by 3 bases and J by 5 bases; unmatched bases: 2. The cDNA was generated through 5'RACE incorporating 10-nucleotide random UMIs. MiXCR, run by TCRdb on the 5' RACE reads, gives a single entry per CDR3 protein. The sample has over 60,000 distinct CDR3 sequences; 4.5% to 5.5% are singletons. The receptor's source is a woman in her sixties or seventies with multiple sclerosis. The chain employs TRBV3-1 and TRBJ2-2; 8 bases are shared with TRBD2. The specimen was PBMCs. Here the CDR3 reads CASSQGTRTGELFF. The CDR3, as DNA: TGTGCCAGCAGCCAGGGGACTAGAACCGGGGAGCTGTTTTTT.